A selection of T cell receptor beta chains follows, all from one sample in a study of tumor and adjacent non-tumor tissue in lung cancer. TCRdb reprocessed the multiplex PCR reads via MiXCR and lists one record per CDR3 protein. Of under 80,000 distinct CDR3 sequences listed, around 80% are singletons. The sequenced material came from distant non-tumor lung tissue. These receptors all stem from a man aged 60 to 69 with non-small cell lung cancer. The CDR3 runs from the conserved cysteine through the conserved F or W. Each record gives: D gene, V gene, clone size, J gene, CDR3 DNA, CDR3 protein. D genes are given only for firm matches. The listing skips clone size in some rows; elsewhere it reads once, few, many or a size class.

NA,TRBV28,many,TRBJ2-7,TGTGCCAGCAGTACCTACGAGCAGTACTTC,CASSTYEQYF
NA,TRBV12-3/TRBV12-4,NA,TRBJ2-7,TGTACTAGCAGTTCCTGGCATCAGGGGGGCTCCTACGAGCAGTACTTC,CTSSSWHQGGSYEQYF
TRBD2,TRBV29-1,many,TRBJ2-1,TGCAGCGTTGACGCTAGCGGGAATTACAATGAGCAGTTCTTC,CSVDASGNYNEQFF
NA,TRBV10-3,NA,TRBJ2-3,TGTGCCATCAGTGAGCATCGTCAGAGCACAGATACGCTGTATTTT,CAISEHRQSTDTLYF
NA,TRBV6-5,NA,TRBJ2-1,TGTGCCAGCAGTTTTCCCGGCCGGCCGATTTCCTACAGTGAGCAGTTCTTC,CASSFPGRPISYSEQFF
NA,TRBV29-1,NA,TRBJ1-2,TGCAGCATTCCGGGCCTGAACTATTGCTACACCTTC,CSIPGLNYCYTF
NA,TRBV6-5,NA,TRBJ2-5,TGTGCCAGCAGTACCCGGACTTGGGGGACCCAGTACTTC,CASSTRTWGTQYF
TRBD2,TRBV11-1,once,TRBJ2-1,TGTATCAGCGAGAGGTGGGAGGGCCGTGGTGAGCTGTTCTTC,CISERWEGRGELFF
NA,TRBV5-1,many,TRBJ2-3,TGCGCCAGCAGCTTGCTTCCGATGGGCACAGATACGCAGTATTTT,CASSLLPMGTDTQYF
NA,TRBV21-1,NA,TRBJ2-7,TGTGCCAGCAGCAAAGCGCTGGGACAGAGATCCTACGTGCACTATTTC,CASSKALGQRSYVHYF
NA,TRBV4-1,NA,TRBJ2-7,TGCTCCAGCAGCCAAAGCGGCGGAGGGGGGGAGGAGTACTTC,CSSSQSGGGGEEYF
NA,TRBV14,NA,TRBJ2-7,TGTGCCAACAGCCAGGATAATTACGAGCAGTACTTC,CANSQDNYEQYF
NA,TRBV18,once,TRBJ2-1,TGTGCCAGCTCGGCCGCGACCGGGGGATCCTACAATGGACAGTTCTTC,CASSAATGGSYNGQFF
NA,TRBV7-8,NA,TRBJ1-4,TGTGCCAGCAGTTTGACAGATTCAATTAATGAAAAACTGTTTTTT,CASSLTDSINEKLFF
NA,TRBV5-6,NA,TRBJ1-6,TGTGCCAGCAGCATGAGGCTGGGGAATAGATCACCCCTCCACTTT,CASSMRLGNRSPLHF
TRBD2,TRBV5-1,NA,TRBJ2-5,TGCGCCAGCAGCAGATGGACTAGCGGGATAGAGACCCAGTACTTC,CASSRWTSGIETQYF
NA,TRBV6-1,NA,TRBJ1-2,TGTGCCAGCGGCCCGGAGCCAGCTAACTATGTCTACACCTTC,CASGPEPANYVYTF
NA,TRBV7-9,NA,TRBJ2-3,TGTGTCAGCAGCTTCCGACCCGGAGATACGCAGTATTTT,CVSSFRPGDTQYF
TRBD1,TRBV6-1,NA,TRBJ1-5,TGCTCCAGCACAGAGGGACAGGGCCTCAATCTGCCCCAGCATTTT,CSSTEGQGLNLPQHF
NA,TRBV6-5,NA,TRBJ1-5,TGTGCCAACAGACCGGGCCTACCCGTGGAGCCCCACCATTTT,CANRPGLPVEPHHF
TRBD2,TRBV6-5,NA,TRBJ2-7,TGTGCCAGTTACTCGAGGCGGGAGACGGCCGAGCAGTACTTC,CASYSRRETAEQYF
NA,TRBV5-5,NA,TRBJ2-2,TGTGCCAGCAGCTTTCAACAGAACACCGGGGAGCTGTTTTTT,CASSFQQNTGELFF
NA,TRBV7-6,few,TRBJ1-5,TGTGCCAGCAGCCAGGGTATGGGCAATCAGCCCCAGCATTTT,CASSQGMGNQPQHF
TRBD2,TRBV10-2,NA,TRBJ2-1,TGCGCCAGCAGTGAGTCGGATGGGGAGGGTAACGAGCGGTTCTTC,CASSESDGEGNERFF
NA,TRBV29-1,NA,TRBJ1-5,TGCAGCATGGGAGGTGGTGGCAATCAGCCCCAGCATTTT,CSMGGGGNQPQHF
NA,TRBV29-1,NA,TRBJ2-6,TGCAGATTGAGGGATTCTAGTTCGAGGGCCAACGTCCTGACTTTC,CRLRDSSSRANVLTF
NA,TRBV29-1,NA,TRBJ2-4,TGCCGGGTAAGGGACAGACTAGCCAATAACATTCAGTACTTC,CRVRDRLANNIQYF
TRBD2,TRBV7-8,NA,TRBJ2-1,TGTACCAGCAGCTCCAAGGGGCTAGCGGGGGACAATGAGCAGTTCTTC,CTSSSKGLAGDNEQFF
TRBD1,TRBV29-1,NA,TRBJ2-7,TGCAGTGCAACAAGGGGGGGACAGGGTTACCACGAGCATTACTTC,CSATRGGQGYHEHYF
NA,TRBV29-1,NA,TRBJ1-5,TGCAGCATTGAAGTGGGTAGCGATCAGCCCCAGCATTTT,CSIEVGSDQPQHF
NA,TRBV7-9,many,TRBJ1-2,TGTGCCAGCAGCTTAGCGAGGCCAGGGGTGAATGGCTACACCTTC,CASSLARPGVNGYTF
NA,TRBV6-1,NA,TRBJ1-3,TGTGCCAGCGTCCTGCATGGAGGTGGATACACCATATATTTT,CASVLHGGGYTIYF
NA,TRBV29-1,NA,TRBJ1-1,TGCGGCGTAGGGATGCCGAGCGAAGTTTTCTTT,CGVGMPSEVFF
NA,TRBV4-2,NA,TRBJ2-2,TGTGCCAGTAGCCAATACTGCGGATCTAACACCGGGGAGCTGTTTTTT,CASSQYCGSNTGELFF
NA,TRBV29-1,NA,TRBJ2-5,TGTAGCGTTGCCAACAGGTACCAAGAGGCCCAGTACTTC,CSVANRYQEAQYF
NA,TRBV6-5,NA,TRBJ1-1,TGTGCCAGCAGTTACTCGAGAAGGGAAGGAACCGAAGCTTTCTTT,CASSYSRREGTEAFF
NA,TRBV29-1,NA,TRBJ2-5,TGCAGCGTAGTGGAGAGAAACCAAGAGACCCAGTACTTC,CSVVERNQETQYF
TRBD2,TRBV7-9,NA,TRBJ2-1,TGTGCCAGCAACGCGATAGCGGGAGGGCCAGGGAATGAGCAGTTCTTC,CASNAIAGGPGNEQFF
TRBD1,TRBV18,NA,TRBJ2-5,TGTGCCAGCTCACAGGGGGACAGCGGAGAGACCCAGTACTTC,CASSQGDSGETQYF
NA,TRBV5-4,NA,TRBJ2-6,TGTGCCAGCAGCTTGGTTCGCTCAGTGGCCAACGTCCTAACTTTC,CASSLVRSVANVLTF
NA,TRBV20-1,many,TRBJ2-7,TGCAGTGCTAGAGGGGAGCTATACGAGCAGTACTTC,CSARGELYEQYF
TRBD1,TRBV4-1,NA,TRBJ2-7,TGTGCCAGCAGCCGCAAACCCATATTCAACAGGGGTTGGCGGTACGAGCAGTACTTC,CASSRKPIFNRGWRYEQYF
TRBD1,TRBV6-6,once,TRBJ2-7,TGTGCCAGCGCGACCGGGACAGGCTTCGGGCAGTACTTC,CASATGTGFGQYF
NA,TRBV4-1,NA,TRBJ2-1,TGCGCCAGCATCCAATTCTGGACGTTCAATGAGCAGCTCTTC,CASIQFWTFNEQLF
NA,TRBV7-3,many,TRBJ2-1,TGTGCCAGCAGCGCCACGGAGGGGGGGGCTCAGTTCTTC,CASSATEGGAQFF
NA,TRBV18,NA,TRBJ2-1,TGTGCCAGCTCACCACCGTTCCAGGAGCAGTTCTTC,CASSPPFQEQFF
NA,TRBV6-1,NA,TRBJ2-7,TGTGTCAGCATAGAGCCGGGGGTGCAGTACTTC,CVSIEPGVQYF